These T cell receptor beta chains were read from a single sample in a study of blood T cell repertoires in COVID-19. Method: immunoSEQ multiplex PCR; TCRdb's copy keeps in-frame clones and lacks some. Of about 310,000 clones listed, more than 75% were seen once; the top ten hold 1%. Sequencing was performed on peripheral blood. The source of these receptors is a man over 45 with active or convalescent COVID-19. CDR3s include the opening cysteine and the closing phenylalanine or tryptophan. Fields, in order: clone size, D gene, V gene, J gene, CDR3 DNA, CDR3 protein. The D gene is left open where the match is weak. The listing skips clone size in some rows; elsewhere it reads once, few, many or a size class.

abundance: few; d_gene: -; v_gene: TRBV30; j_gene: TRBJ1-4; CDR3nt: TGTGCCTGGAGTCTGGGCAGTGCAACTAATGAAAAACTGTTTTTT; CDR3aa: CAWSLGSATNEKLFF
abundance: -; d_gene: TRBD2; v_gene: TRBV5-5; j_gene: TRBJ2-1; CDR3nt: TGTGCCAGCAGCTTGTTCCCTTTGGCGGGGGTCTCCTACAATGAGCAGTTCTTC; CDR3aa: CASSLFPLAGVSYNEQFF
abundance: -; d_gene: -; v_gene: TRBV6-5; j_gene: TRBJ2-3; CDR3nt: TGTGCCAGCACCCCCCTGGACAGCAGCACAGATACGCAGTATTTT; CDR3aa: CASTPLDSSTDTQYF
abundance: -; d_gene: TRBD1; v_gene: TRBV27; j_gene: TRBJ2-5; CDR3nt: TGTGCCAGCAGTGCTGGGGACAGGGGAAGCGAGACCCAGTACTTC; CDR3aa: CASSAGDRGSETQYF
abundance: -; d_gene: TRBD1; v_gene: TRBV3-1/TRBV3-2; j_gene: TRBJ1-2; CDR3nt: TGTGCCAGCAGCCATAGCAGGGACAGGGTCGGTCGCGGCTACACCTTC; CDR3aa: CASSHSRDRVGRGYTF
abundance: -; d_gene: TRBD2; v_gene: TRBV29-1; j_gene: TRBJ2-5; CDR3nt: TGCAGCGTTCAAACTAGCGTTGGAGAGACCCAGTACTTC; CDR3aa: CSVQTSVGETQYF
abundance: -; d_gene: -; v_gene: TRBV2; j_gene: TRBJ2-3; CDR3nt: TGTGCCAGCAGTGGAGGTCAGGGGACAGATACGCAGTATTTT; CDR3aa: CASSGGQGTDTQYF
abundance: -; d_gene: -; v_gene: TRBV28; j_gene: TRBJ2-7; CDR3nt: TGTGCCAGCACGGGGCAGGGGATGGCCTACGAGCAGTACTTC; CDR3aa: CASTGQGMAYEQYF
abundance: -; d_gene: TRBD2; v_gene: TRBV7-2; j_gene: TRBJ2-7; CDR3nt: TGTGCCAGTCAACTAGCGGGGAGCTACGAGCAGTACTTC; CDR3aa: CASQLAGSYEQYF
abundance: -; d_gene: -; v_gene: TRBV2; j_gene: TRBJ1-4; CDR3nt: TGTGCCAGCAGCCCCGTGGTGAGTCCGGAAAAACTGTTTTTT; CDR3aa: CASSPVVSPEKLFF